Detailed here is one T cell receptor beta chain. Original methodology: Amplification of reference gene primers provided the estimated nucleated cell counts. The protocol was immunoSEQ multiplex PCR, while the TCRdb copy is restricted to in-frame clones and leaves out a portion. V and J calls and clone size are copied from that table; D and trimming were computed from the DNA. The sample lists under 200,000 clones, more than 75% occurring once. The data originate from a study of blood T cell repertoires in COVID-19. Study summary: Acute-phase and convalescent COVID-19 samples originated in the United States, Italy and Spain. In each case, the material was cDNA or gDNA derived from T cells, B-cell-depleted T cells, or PBMCs.

V shed 6 bases, J shed 3 bases, and the junction held 2 bases outside the gene matches. Germline V CDR1 and CDR2: LNHDA, SQIVND (reference sequence). The CDR3 has 14 amino acids. The clonotype originates from a woman older than 75 with acute or convalescent COVID-19. The sample was peripheral blood. This chain connects TRBV19 to TRBJ2-3; TRBD1 agrees at 11 bases. The chain's CDR3 is CASRDRGRTDTQYF. CDR3 nucleotide sequence: TGTGCCAGTAGGGACAGGGGGCGAACAGATACGCAGTATTTT. The full variable domain, completed using reference TRBV19 and TRBJ2-3, is DGGITQSPKYLFRKEGQNVTLSCEQNLNHDAMYWYRQDPGQGLRLIYYSQIVNDFQKGDIAEGYSVSREKKESFPLTVTSAQKNPTAFYLCASRDRGRTDTQYFGPGTRLTVL.